A selection of T cell receptor beta chains follows, all from one sample in a study of blood T cell repertoires in COVID-19. Sequenced by immunoSEQ multiplex PCR; TCRdb stores in-frame clones only, minus some. The table has roughly 160,000 clones, over 75% seen once; the top ten hold 6.5% to 7.5%. Sample: peripheral blood. The receptor set was obtained from a man of 80 years or more with COVID-19, enrolled during active disease. Both conserved end residues are trimmed from each CDR3. Fields, in order: D gene, V gene, J gene, CDR3 protein. A D gene is named only where the DNA matches it firmly.

NA	TRBV6-5	TRBJ1-1	ASRGELNTEAF
NA	TRBV3-1/TRBV3-2	TRBJ2-3	ASSRPGGTDTQY
TRBD1	TRBV2	TRBJ2-7	ASSRDRPSYGEQY
NA	TRBV4-1	TRBJ1-6	ASSQDPGDHSPLH
TRBD1	TRBV9	TRBJ1-2	ASSVVGTGDGYT
NA	TRBV7-3	TRBJ1-1	ASSLTRTENTEAF
TRBD2	TRBV2	TRBJ2-7	ASRPGLAGGSSYEQY
TRBD1	TRBV5-6	TRBJ1-4	ASSSGQENEKLF
TRBD1	TRBV9	TRBJ2-1	ASSRSGGHNEQF
NA	TRBV7-3	TRBJ2-3	ASSFLGAEDTQY
TRBD2	TRBV3-1/TRBV3-2	TRBJ2-1	ASSPLGSGGAEEQF
TRBD1	TRBV10-3	TRBJ2-7	AISRQGGPYEQY
NA	TRBV7-9	TRBJ2-1	ASVRLGSYNEQF
TRBD1	TRBV4-3	TRBJ1-4	ASSRTGNQKLF
TRBD1	TRBV6-5	TRBJ1-5	ASSRDRGGYQPQH
TRBD1	TRBV2	TRBJ1-5	ASRGQGGGQPQH
TRBD1	TRBV19	TRBJ1-4	ASRDREANEKLF
TRBD1	TRBV10-3	TRBJ2-1	AISGDRGVINEQF
TRBD1	TRBV12-3/TRBV12-4	TRBJ2-3	ASSTTGVDTQY
NA	TRBV18	TRBJ1-6	ASSPPNRSSYNSPLH
TRBD1	TRBV19	TRBJ1-1	ASRPGTGGSNTEAF
NA	TRBV12-3/TRBV12-4	TRBJ1-2	ASSLQGSYGYT
NA	TRBV5-6	TRBJ2-2	ASSLVVGANGELF
NA	TRBV10-3	TRBJ1-1	AISVSGTEAF
NA	TRBV10-3	TRBJ2-7	AIQGPHEQY
NA	TRBV9	TRBJ1-1	ASSVARNTEAF
NA	TRBV11-2	TRBJ1-1	ASSLAGVEAF
TRBD1	TRBV5-1	TRBJ2-7	ASSLAGQGSVYEQY
NA	TRBV18	TRBJ2-7	ASSLDREGTYEQY